This passage covers 4 T cell receptor beta chains from one sample sequenced in a study of blood T cell repertoires in COVID-19. Data came from immunoSEQ multiplex PCR; TCRdb stores just in-frame clones and leaves some out. The profile shows a few hundred thousand clones, approximately 87% of them singletons. The source material was PBMCs or T cells enriched from blood (not recorded which). These receptors came from a woman between 45 and 65 years old who had recovered from COVID-19.

This clone appeared a single time. V usage is TRBV4-1 and J usage is TRBJ2-7, with TRBD2 as a possible D gene (5 bases). The CDR3 runs to 15 residues. The V end lost 1 base, the J end lost 3 bases, and 13 bases lay between the germline ends. Germline assignment: CDR1 MGHRA and CDR2 YSYEKL. The CDR3 sequence is CASSQAGAGGYEQYF. CDR3 DNA sequence: TGCGCCAGCAGCCAAGCGGGTGCGGGCGGCTACGAGCAGTACTTC.

This clone was found a few times. This rearrangement joins TRBV5-1 to TRBJ2-2; TRBD1 matches at 8 bases. V lost 7 bases and J lost 7; bases outside the gene matches: 9. In germline, CDR1 is SGHRS, CDR2 YFSETQ. The CDR3 runs 14 residues. The CDR3 region is CASAGRGPDGELFF. The CDR3 DNA sequence: TGCGCCAGCGCGGGCAGGGGGCCGGACGGGGAGCTGTTTTTT.

This clone has more than one count but fewer than ten. The chain carries TRBV19 and TRBJ2-1; perhaps TRBD1 as D (6 bases). V lost 5 bases, J lost 15 bases, and 17 bases lay in between. CDR3 size: 12 residues. CDR1 is LNHDA and CDR2 is SQIVND in the germline V gene (reference sequence). The chain's CDR3 is CASSSLQGLSFF. The CDR3 DNA follows: TGTGCCAGTAGTTCCTTACAGGGTTTATCGTTCTTC. Full variable domain (missing parts from reference TRBV19 and TRBJ2-1): DGGITQSPKYLFRKEGQNVTLSCEQNLNHDAMYWYRQDPGQGLRLIYYSQIVNDFQKGDIAEGYSVSREKKESFPLTVTSAQKNPTAFYLCASSSLQGLSFFGPGTRLTVL.

This chain uses TRBV29-1 with TRBJ1-5; TRBD1 matches 9 bases. The ends lost 5 bases at V and 4 bases at J; junction bases unmatched: 9. Per germline, CDR1 SQVTM and CDR2 ANQGSEA. The CDR3 runs to 15 residues. CDR3 bases: TGCAGCGTTAGTATCACCGGGACAGGGAATCAGCCCCAGCATTTT. Protein product: CSVSITGTGNQPQHF.